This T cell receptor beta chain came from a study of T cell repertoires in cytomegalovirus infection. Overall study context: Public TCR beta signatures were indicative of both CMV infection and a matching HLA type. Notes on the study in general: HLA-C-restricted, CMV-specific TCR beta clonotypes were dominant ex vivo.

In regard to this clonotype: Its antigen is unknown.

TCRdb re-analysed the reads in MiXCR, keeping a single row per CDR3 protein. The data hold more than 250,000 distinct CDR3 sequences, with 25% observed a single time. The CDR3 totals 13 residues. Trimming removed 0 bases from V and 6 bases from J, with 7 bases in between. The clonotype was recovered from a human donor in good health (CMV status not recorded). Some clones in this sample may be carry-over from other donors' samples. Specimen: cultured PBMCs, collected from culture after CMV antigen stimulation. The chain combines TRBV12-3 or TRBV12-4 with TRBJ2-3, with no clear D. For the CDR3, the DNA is TGTGCCAGCAGTTTAGCGCTAAGGGATACGCAGTATTTT. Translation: CASSLALRDTQYF.